The clone carrying this T cell receptor beta chain came up many times. The data stem from a study of T-cell memory formation after mild COVID-19. TCRdb re-derived calls from the 5' RACE reads in MiXCR, one entry per CDR3 protein. The repertoire has about 350,000 distinct CDR3 sequences, around 13% of them found once; the top ten carry roughly 20%. The sequenced sample was PBMCs or a T cell subset sorted from them (not recorded which). The TCR originated in a man between 18 and 29 years old who had mild COVID-19 (a few samples of this study predate the infection). Cell type and time point are not known.

The CDR3 DNA follows: TGCGCCAGCAGCGGGGGGACAGTCGACGGCGGCTACACCTTC. Its protein product is CASSGGTVDGGYTF. The chain has TRBV5-1 and TRBJ1-2; 7 nucleotides align to TRBD1. Germline V CDR1 and CDR2: SGHRS, YFSETQ. V shed 4 bases and J 8 bases; nucleotides not matched to a gene: 11. The CDR3 sequence is 14 residues long.